The next 5 T cell receptor beta chains were all read from a single sample in a study of long-term antiretroviral therapy in people with HIV. The assay used was immunoSEQ (version v3.0), run at survey level. This table comes from immunoSEQ multiplex PCR, and its TCRdb copy is limited to in-frame clones, with some not included. Of more than 20,000 clones listed, 85% to 95% were seen once; the top ten hold 2.2%. The sample in question was unsorted PBMCs, obtained 4.8 to 5 years after starting antiretroviral therapy. These receptors were collected from a woman aged 50 to 60 with HIV.

In its sample, this clone was seen a few times. This chain connects TRBV28 to TRBJ1-4; D call uncertain. V dropped 2 bases and J dropped 8 bases, with 15 bases sitting between them. CDR3 length: 15 residues. CDR1 and CDR2 (germline): MDHEN, SYDVKM. The CDR3 sequence: CASSLAPQGEEKLFF. The CDR3 DNA reads TGTGCCAGCAGTTTAGCCCCCCAAGGAGAAGAAAAACTGTTTTTT.

The rearrangement uses TRBV6-5 and TRBJ2-7; D perhaps matches TRBD2 (5 bases). V was clipped by 6 bases and J by 3 bases, with 12 bases between them. This CDR3 region has 13 residues. Per germline, CDR1 MNHEY and CDR2 SVGAGI. DNA of the CDR3: TGTGCCAGCAGCCCGGGGTCATTCTACGAGCAGTACTTC. This codes for CASSPGSFYEQYF.

V and J are TRBV19 and TRBJ2-2, with D perhaps TRBD2 (5 bases). Germline V lookup: CDR1 LNHDA, CDR2 SQIVND (reference sequence). The CDR3 spans 16 residues. The ends were cut back, 8 bases at V and 5 bases at J, with 21 bases in the middle. In DNA form, the CDR3 reads TGTGCCAGTCATTACTCAGCGGTTGCGAGGACCGGGGAGCTGTTTTTT. Encoded protein: CASHYSAVARTGELFF.

This chain joins TRBV28 and TRBJ2-2; 7 positions agree with TRBD1. Germline-derived CDR1 and CDR2 are MDHEN and SYDVKM. CDR3 length: 15 residues. Trimming removed 6 bases from V and 5 bases from J; junction bases left unmatched: 9. CDR3 nucleotide sequence: TGTGCCAGCAGCCCCGGCGACAGGGAAACCGGGGAGCTGTTTTTT. It specifies CASSPGDRETGELFF.

J is TRBJ1-1 and V is TRBV19, with 11 bases that match TRBD1. In germline, CDR1 is LNHDA, CDR2 SQIVND (reference sequence). This CDR3 is built from 12 residues. V gave up 4 bases and J gave up 11 bases; unmatched junction bases: 3. CDR3 DNA: TGTGCCAGTAGTAAGGACAGGGGGCTCGCTTTCTTT. Protein sequence: CASSKDRGLAFF.